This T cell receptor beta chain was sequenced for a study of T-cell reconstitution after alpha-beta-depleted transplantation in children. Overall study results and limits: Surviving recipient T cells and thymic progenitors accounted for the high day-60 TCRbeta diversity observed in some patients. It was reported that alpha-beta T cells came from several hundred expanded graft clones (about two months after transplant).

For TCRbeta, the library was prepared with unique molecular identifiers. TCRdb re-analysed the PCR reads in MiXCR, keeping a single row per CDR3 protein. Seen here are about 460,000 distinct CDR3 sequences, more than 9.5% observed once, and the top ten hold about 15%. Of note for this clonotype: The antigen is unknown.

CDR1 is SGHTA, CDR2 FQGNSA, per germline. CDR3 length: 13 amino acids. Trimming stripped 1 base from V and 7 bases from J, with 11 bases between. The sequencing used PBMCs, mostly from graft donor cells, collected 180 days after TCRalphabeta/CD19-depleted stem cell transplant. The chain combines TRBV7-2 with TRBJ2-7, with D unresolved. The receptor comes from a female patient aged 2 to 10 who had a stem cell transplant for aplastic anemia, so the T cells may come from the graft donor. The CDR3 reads CASSLVPSSEQYF. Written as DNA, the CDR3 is TGTGCCAGCAGCTTAGTTCCATCAAGTGAGCAGTACTTC.